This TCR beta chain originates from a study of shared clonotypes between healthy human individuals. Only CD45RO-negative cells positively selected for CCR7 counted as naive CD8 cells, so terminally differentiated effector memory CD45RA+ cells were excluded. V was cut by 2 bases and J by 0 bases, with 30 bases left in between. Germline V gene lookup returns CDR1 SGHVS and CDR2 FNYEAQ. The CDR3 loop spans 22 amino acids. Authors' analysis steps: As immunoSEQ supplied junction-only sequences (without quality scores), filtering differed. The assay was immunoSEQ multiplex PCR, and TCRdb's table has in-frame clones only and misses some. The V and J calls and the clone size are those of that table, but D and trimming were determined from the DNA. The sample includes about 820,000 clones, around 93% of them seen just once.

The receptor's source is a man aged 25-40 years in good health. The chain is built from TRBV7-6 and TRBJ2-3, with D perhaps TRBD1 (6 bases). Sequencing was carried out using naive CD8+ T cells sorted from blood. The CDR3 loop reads CASSLRGLPGAFLAESTDTQYF. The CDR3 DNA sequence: TGTGCCAGCAGCTTAAGGGGCCTCCCAGGGGCTTTTCTAGCTGAAAGCACAGATACGCAGTATTTT.